This is a list of T cell receptor beta chains from one sample in a study of cytomegalovirus exposure and HLA in healthy donors. This table comes from immunoSEQ multiplex PCR, and its TCRdb copy is limited to in-frame clones, with some not included. Among 65,000 to 100,000 clones listed, 76% were seen once. The sequenced sample was PBMCs. These receptors came from a middle-aged man in good health and CMV-seronegative. The CDR3 runs from the conserved cysteine through the conserved F or W. The order of the fields is V gene, clone size, J gene, D gene, CDR3 protein, CDR3 DNA. The D gene is left open where the match is weak. Part of the rows lack a size; the others show once, few, many or a class for expanded clones.

TRBV5-1	.	TRBJ1-1	TRBD1	CASSFDRGERDTEAFF	TGCGCCAGCAGCTTCGACAGGGGGGAACGGGACACTGAAGCTTTCTTT
TRBV5-1	.	TRBJ2-5	TRBD2	CASSDGTSGGAGETQYF	TGCGCCAGCAGCGACGGGACTAGCGGGGGGGCCGGGGAGACCCAGTACTTC
TRBV6-6	once	TRBJ1-3	.	CASSYEISGNTIYF	TGTGCCAGCAGTTACGAGATCTCTGGAAACACCATATATTTT
TRBV7-9	once	TRBJ2-7	TRBD1	CASSATGGTNYEQYF	TGTGCCAGCAGCGCTACAGGGGGTACAAACTACGAGCAGTACTTC
TRBV5-6	.	TRBJ2-7	TRBD2	CASSTQLAGGYEQYF	TGTGCCAGCAGCACGCAACTAGCGGGGGGGTATGAGCAGTACTTC
TRBV5-1	.	TRBJ2-1	.	CASSLRQGPYNEQFF	TGCGCCAGCAGCTTACGTCAGGGGCCCTACAATGAGCAGTTCTTC
TRBV5-4	.	TRBJ2-1	TRBD2	CASSGGVRRGGFAPYNEQFF	TGTGCCAGCAGCGGAGGAGTTAGGCGGGGGGGCTTTGCGCCCTACAATGAGCAGTTCTTC
TRBV11-2	.	TRBJ1-2	TRBD1	CASSLDRAANYGYTF	TGTGCCAGCAGCTTGGACAGGGCCGCTAACTATGGCTACACCTTC
TRBV27	.	TRBJ1-6	.	CASSLSTTGDSPLHF	TGTGCCAGCAGTTTATCGACGACAGGCGATTCACCCCTCCACTTT
TRBV7-9	.	TRBJ1-1	.	CASSQLKGSTEAFF	TGTGCCAGCAGCCAACTAAAGGGGTCCACTGAAGCTTTCTTT
TRBV29-1	.	TRBJ2-5	TRBD2	CSVDLAGGRGTQYF	TGCAGCGTTGATCTAGCGGGGGGGCGGGGGACCCAGTACTTC
TRBV18	.	TRBJ2-5	TRBD1	CASSPLTGAGETQYF	TGTGCCAGCTCACCTCTGACAGGGGCTGGGGAGACCCAGTACTTC
TRBV5-1	.	TRBJ1-6	.	CASSFGFQANSPLHF	TGCGCCAGCAGCTTTGGTTTCCAGGCTAATTCACCCCTCCACTTT
TRBV27	.	TRBJ1-1	.	CASSYSNMNTEAFF	TGTGCCAGCAGTTACAGTAACATGAACACTGAAGCTTTCTTT
TRBV29-1	.	TRBJ2-1	TRBD1	CSVAFRDRAYNEQFF	TGCAGCGTCGCATTCCGGGACAGGGCCTACAATGAGCAGTTCTTC
TRBV7-3	.	TRBJ1-6	TRBD1	CASSLTGTGNSPLHF	TGTGCCAGCAGCTTAACCGGGACAGGAAATTCACCCCTCCACTTT
TRBV4-1	.	TRBJ1-5	TRBD1	CASSPRPTGGHQPQHF	TGCGCCAGCAGCCCCCGCCCGACAGGGGGCCATCAGCCCCAGCATTTT
TRBV11-2	.	TRBJ1-1	.	CASSLVGGGEAFF	TGTGCCAGCAGCTTAGTGGGGGGGGGTGAAGCTTTCTTT
TRBV9	few	TRBJ1-6	.	CASSVTDSYNSPLHF	TGTGCCAGCAGCGTGACGGACAGCTATAATTCACCCCTCCACTTT
TRBV15	.	TRBJ2-7	.	CATSRQDSSYEQYF	TGTGCCACCAGCCGCCAGGACTCCTCTTACGAGCAGTACTTC
TRBV19	.	TRBJ1-6	TRBD1	CASIGTGGGLLHF	TGTGCCAGTATCGGAACAGGGGGCGGACTCCTCCACTTT
TRBV10-3	.	TRBJ2-2	TRBD1	CAISEPRQGNTGELFF	TGTGCCATCAGTGAGCCGCGACAGGGGAACACCGGGGAGCTGTTTTTT
TRBV7-2	.	TRBJ2-2	.	CASSRDLTNTGELFF	TGTGCCAGCAGCCGGGACTTAACGAACACCGGGGAGCTGTTTTTT
TRBV4-2	.	TRBJ1-5	TRBD1	CASSRGQRDHPQHF	TGTGCCAGCAGCCGGGGACAGAGGGATCACCCCCAGCATTTT
TRBV11-3	few	TRBJ2-2	.	CASSLSGTNTGELFF	TGTGCCAGCAGCTTATCCGGGACAAACACCGGGGAGCTGTTTTTT
TRBV18	.	TRBJ2-5	.	CASSPHPGETQYF	TGTGCCAGCTCCCCACACCCAGGGGAGACCCAGTACTTC
TRBV19	.	TRBJ2-2	TRBD1	CASSSPGTGVRNTGELFF	TGTGCCAGTAGTTCCCCCGGGACAGGGGTACGGAACACCGGGGAGCTGTTTTTT
TRBV18	.	TRBJ2-1	TRBD2	CASSPGEGTSRNEQFF	TGTGCCAGCTCACCTGGGGAGGGGACTAGCCGTAATGAGCAGTTCTTC